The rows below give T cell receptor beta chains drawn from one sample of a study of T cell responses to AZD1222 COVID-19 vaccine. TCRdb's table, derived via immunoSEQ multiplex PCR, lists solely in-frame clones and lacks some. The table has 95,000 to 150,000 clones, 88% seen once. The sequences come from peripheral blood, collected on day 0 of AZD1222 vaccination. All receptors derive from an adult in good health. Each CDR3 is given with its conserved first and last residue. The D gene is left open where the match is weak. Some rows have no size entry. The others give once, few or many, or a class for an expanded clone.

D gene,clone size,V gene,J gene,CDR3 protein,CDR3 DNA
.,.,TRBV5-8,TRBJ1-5,CASSLGQHNQPQHF,TGTGCCAGCAGCTTGGGACAGCACAATCAGCCCCAGCATTTT
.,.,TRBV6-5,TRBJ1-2,CASTPGGDYGYTF,TGTGCCAGCACTCCGGGGGGGGACTATGGCTACACCTTC
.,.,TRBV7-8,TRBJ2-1,CASSPEGGGEQFF,TGTGCCAGCAGCCCGGAGGGGGGCGGAGAGCAGTTCTTC
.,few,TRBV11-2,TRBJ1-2,CASSPGQDYGYTF,TGTGCCAGCAGCCCGGGACAAGACTATGGCTACACCTTC
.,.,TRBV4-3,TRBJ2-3,CASSSGSTDTQYF,TGCGCCAGCAGCTCGGGGAGCACAGATACGCAGTATTTT
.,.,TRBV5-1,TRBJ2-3,CASSAYSRGPGTDTQYF,TGCGCCAGCAGCGCCTACTCCAGGGGCCCAGGCACAGATACGCAGTATTTT
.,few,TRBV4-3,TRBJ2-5,CASSQDSARGGGTQYF,TGCGCCAGCAGCCAAGATTCGGCCAGGGGAGGGGGGACCCAGTACTTC
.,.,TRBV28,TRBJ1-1,CASRIDSSSTEAFF,TGTGCCAGCAGGATCGACAGTTCAAGCACTGAAGCTTTCTTT
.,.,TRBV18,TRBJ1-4,CASSPPSGSGEKLFF,TGTGCCAGCTCACCACCCTCCGGGAGCGGTGAAAAACTGTTTTTT
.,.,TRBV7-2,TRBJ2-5,CASSPATWETQYF,TGTGCCAGCAGCCCGGCAACCTGGGAGACCCAGTACTTC
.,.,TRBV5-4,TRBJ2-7,CASSLLVGYEQYF,TGTGCCAGCAGCTTGTTAGTCGGGTACGAGCAGTACTTC
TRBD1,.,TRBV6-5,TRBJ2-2,CASRTGVTGELFF,TGTGCCAGCCGGACAGGGGTAACCGGGGAGCTGTTTTTT
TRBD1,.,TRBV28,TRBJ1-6,CASSPGQGNSPLHF,TGTGCCAGCAGTCCCGGACAGGGGAATTCACCCCTCCACTTT
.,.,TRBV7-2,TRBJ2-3,CASSLASGDTQYF,TGTGCCAGCAGCTTAGCAAGCGGGGATACGCAGTATTTT
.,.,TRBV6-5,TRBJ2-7,CASSYRQLYEQYF,TGTGCCAGCAGTTACAGGCAGCTCTACGAGCAGTACTTC
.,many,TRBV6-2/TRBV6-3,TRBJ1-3,CASSYMGAGNTIYF,TGTGCCAGCAGTTACATGGGAGCTGGAAACACCATATATTTT
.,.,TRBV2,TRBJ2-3,CASSDLTTDTQYF,TGTGCCAGCAGTGATCTGACCACAGATACGCAGTATTTT
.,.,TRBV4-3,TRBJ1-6,CASSQGHLLYNSPLHF,TGCGCCAGCAGCCAAGGGCATCTTCTCTATAATTCACCCCTCCACTTT
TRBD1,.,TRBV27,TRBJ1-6,CASSLDGTGVSPLHF,TGTGCCAGCAGTTTAGATGGGACAGGGGTTTCACCCCTCCACTTT
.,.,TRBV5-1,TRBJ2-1,CASSLDSNNEQFF,TGCGCCAGCAGCTTGGACAGCAACAATGAGCAGTTCTTC
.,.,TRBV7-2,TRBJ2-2,CASSPPGATGGTGELFF,TGTGCCAGCAGCCCCCCAGGGGCTACTGGGGGCACCGGGGAGCTGTTTTTT
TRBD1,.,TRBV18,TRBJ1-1,CASSSAGGRTEAFF,TGTGCCAGCTCATCCGCAGGGGGGCGGACTGAAGCTTTCTTT
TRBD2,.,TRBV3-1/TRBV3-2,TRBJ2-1,CASSPQGELAGLSSYNEQFF,TGTGCCAGCAGCCCCCAGGGGGAACTAGCGGGGCTGAGCTCCTACAATGAGCAGTTCTTC
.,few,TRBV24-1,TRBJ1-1,CATSDLGSPAAFF,TGTGCCACCAGTGATTTAGGTAGCCCCGCGGCTTTCTTT
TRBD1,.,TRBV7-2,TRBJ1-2,CASSEPGGGYTF,TGTGCCAGCAGCGAACCAGGGGGAGGCTACACCTTC
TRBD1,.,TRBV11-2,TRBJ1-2,CASSLARAGGARGYTF,TGTGCCAGCAGCTTAGCCCGGGCAGGGGGCGCCCGGGGCTACACCTTC
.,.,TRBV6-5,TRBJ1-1,CASRTVWTEAFF,TGTGCCTCCCGAACGGTTTGGACTGAAGCTTTCTTT
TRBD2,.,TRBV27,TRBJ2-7,CASRAWAGERYEQYF,TGTGCCAGCAGGGCATGGGCGGGGGAAAGATACGAGCAGTACTTC
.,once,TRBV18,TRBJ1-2,CASSPSGYWDGYTF,TGTGCCAGCTCACCAAGCGGTTATTGGGATGGTTACACCTTC
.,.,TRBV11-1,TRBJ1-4,CASSLSTYEKLFF,TGTGCCAGCAGCTTGTCCACCTATGAAAAACTGTTTTTT
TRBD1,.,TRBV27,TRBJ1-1,CASSPQGAFTEAFF,TGTGCCAGCAGTCCACAGGGGGCGTTCACTGAAGCTTTCTTT
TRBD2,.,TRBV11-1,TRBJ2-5,CASSFRLAGVETQYF,TGTGCCAGCAGCTTCCGCCTAGCGGGGGTGGAGACCCAGTACTTC
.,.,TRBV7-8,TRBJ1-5,CASNERGASNQPQHF,TGTGCCAGCAACGAGCGGGGGGCTAGCAATCAGCCCCAGCATTTT
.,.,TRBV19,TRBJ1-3,CASRNRDSGNTIYF,TGTGCCAGTAGAAACAGGGACTCTGGAAACACCATATATTTT
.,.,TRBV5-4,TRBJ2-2,CASSWDMNTGELFF,TGTGCCAGCAGCTGGGACATGAACACCGGGGAGCTGTTTTTT
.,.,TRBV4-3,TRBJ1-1,CASSHIAWGTEIPNTEAFF,TGCGCCAGCAGCCATATTGCTTGGGGGACCGAAATACCGAACACTGAAGCTTTCTTT
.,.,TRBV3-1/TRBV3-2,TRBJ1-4,CASSQESRRFVFNEKLFF,TGTGCCAGCAGCCAAGAATCTCGAAGGTTTGTTTTTAATGAAAAACTGTTTTTT
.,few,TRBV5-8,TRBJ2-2,CASSLQSGPNTGELFF,TGTGCCAGCAGCTTGCAGTCGGGTCCAAACACCGGGGAGCTGTTTTTT
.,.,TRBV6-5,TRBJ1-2,CASTLGVSGYTF,TGTGCCAGCACCTTGGGGGTTTCTGGCTACACCTTC
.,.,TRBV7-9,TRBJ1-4,CASRLGAVNEKLFF,TGTGCCAGCAGATTGGGGGCAGTAAATGAAAAACTGTTTTTT
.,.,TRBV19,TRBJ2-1,CASSIDPLAEGPSYNEQFF,TGTGCCAGTAGTATAGATCCCCTAGCCGAAGGGCCCTCCTACAATGAGCAGTTCTTC
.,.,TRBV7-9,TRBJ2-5,CASSFGLPGVVETQYF,TGTGCCAGCAGCTTTGGGCTCCCGGGAGTGGTAGAGACCCAGTACTTC
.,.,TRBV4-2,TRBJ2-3,CASSQEFALSTDTQYF,TGTGCCAGCAGCCAAGAATTTGCACTAAGCACAGATACGCAGTATTTT
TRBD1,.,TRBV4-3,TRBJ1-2,CASSRDRGAVGYTF,TGCGCCAGCAGCCGGGACAGGGGCGCGGTGGGCTACACCTTC
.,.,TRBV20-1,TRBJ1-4,CSARIEKLFF,TGCAGTGCTAGGATCGAAAAACTGTTTTTT
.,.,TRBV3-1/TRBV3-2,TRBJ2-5,CASSQDLAQSQAQYF,TGTGCCAGCAGCCAAGATTTGGCCCAATCACAGGCCCAGTACTTC
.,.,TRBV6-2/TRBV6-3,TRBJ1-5,CASSYGGNQPQHF,TGTGCCAGCAGTTATGGGGGAAATCAGCCCCAGCATTTT
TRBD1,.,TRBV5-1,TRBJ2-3,CASRGQGGVSTDTQYF,TGCGCCAGCAGAGGACAGGGCGGGGTTAGCACAGATACGCAGTATTTT
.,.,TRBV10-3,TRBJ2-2,CAISVGRGTGELFF,TGTGCCATCAGTGTAGGGCGCGGGACCGGGGAGCTGTTTTTT
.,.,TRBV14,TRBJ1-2,CASSQGKSGGYTF,TGTGCCAGCAGCCAAGGAAAGTCAGGTGGCTACACCTTC
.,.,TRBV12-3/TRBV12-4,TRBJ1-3,CASSRTSGNTIYF,TGTGCCAGCAGCCGGACGTCTGGAAACACCATATATTTT
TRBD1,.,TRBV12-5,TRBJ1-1,CASGTRTGDTEAFF,TGTGCTAGTGGTACAAGGACAGGGGACACTGAAGCTTTCTTT